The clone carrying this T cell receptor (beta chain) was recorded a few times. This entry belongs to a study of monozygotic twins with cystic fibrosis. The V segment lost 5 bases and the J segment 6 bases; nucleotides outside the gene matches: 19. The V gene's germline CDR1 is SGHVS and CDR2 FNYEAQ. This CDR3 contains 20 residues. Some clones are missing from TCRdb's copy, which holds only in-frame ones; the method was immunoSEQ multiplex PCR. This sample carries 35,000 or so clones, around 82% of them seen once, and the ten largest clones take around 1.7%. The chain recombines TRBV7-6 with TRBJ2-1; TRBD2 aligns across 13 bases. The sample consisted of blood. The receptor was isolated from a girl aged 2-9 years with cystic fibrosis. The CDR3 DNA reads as TGTGCCAGCAGCCGTCACTGGACAGATACTAGCGGGGGGGCCATCAATGAGCAGTTCTTC. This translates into CASSRHWTDTSGGAINEQFF.